This TCR beta chain stems from a study of human T cells and chemical hapten exposure. The CDR3 has 14 amino acids. CDR1 and CDR2 from the germline V gene are SGHAT and FQNNGV. J was trimmed by 7 bases and V by 5 bases; bases with no gene match: 9. Time point of the sample: patch test 2, 6 weeks after DPC sensitization. Treatment: therapeutic diphenylcyclopropenone sensitization with weekly scalp DPC. This clonotype was detected many times. TCRdb re-analysed the RACE reads in MiXCR, keeping a single row per CDR3 protein. The sample consists of 65,000 to 90,000 distinct CDR3 sequences, about 6.6% of them appearing once.

The sequence was obtained from a woman aged 30 to 39 with alopecia areata. Some clones in this sample may be carry-over from other donors' samples. Sequencing used whole blood, obtained in connection with sensitization to the hapten diphenylcyclopropenone (DPC). This chain connects TRBV11-2 to TRBJ2-7; TRBD1 aligns across 9 bases. Here the CDR3 DNA reads TGTGCCAGCAGCCTTCGACAGGGGGGTCGGGAGCAGTACTTC. This gives the protein CASSLRQGGREQYF.